These T cell receptor beta chains were read from a single sample in a study of spatial heterogeneity in lung cancer. TCRdb ran MiXCR on the 5' RACE reads and lists one entry per CDR3 protein. This table holds around 100,000 distinct CDR3 sequences, 4.4% found once. This sample comprised lung tumor tissue, obtained at surgery. These receptors all stem from a male donor with early-stage non-small cell lung cancer. Each CDR3 is given with its conserved first and last residue. A D gene is named only where the DNA matches it firmly. Size values are once, few and many counts, or a class for expanded clones, and some rows have none.

V: TRBV6-2/TRBV6-3
size: few
J: TRBJ1-5
D: NA
length: 13
DNA: TGTGCCAGCAGTTACTCCCCGGGTCAGCCCCAGCATTTT
CDR3: CASSYSPGQPQHF

V: TRBV28
size: few
J: TRBJ1-4
D: TRBD1
length: 15
DNA: TGTGCCAGCAGTGCGAGGACAGGGGAAGATGAAAAACTGTTTTTT
CDR3: CASSARTGEDEKLFF

V: TRBV10-3
size: many
J: TRBJ2-1
D: TRBD2
length: 16
DNA: TGTGCCATCAGTGGCCTAGCGGGAGGTGCGTACAATGAGCAGTTCTTC
CDR3: CAISGLAGGAYNEQFF

V: TRBV11-2
size: many
J: TRBJ2-5
D: TRBD2
length: 16
DNA: TGTGCCAGCAGCCGAAGAGGGACTAGCGAAAAAGAGACCCAGTACTTC
CDR3: CASSRRGTSEKETQYF

V: TRBV5-1
size: many
J: TRBJ2-3
D: NA
length: 15
DNA: TGCGCCAGCAGCTCCAGCGGAGGGAGCACAGATACGCAGTATTTT
CDR3: CASSSSGGSTDTQYF

V: TRBV24-1
size: many
J: TRBJ2-3
D: NA
length: 13
DNA: TGTGCCACCGGATCCCAGGCCACAGATACGCAGTATTTT
CDR3: CATGSQATDTQYF

V: TRBV7-7
size: NA
J: TRBJ2-2
D: NA
length: 18
DNA: TGTGTCAGCAGCCCCCGTCAGGTCGGACTTTCGAACACCGGGGAGCTGTTTTTT
CDR3: CVSSPRQVGLSNTGELFF

V: TRBV4-1
size: few
J: TRBJ2-3
D: TRBD2
length: 18
DNA: TGCGCCAGCAGCCAAGATCGGGCTAGCGGGAGTTTCGCAGATACGCAGTATTTT
CDR3: CASSQDRASGSFADTQYF

V: TRBV7-6
size: many
J: TRBJ1-1
D: NA
length: 15
DNA: TGTGCCAGCAGCTTAGGTTGGGGGAGGAACACTGAAGCTTTCTTT
CDR3: CASSLGWGRNTEAFF

V: TRBV29-1
size: NA
J: TRBJ2-7
D: NA
length: 14
DNA: TGCAGCGTTGAGGTGGGACCCCGAGGGGGGGAGCAGTACTTC
CDR3: CSVEVGPRGGEQYF

V: TRBV27
size: many
J: TRBJ2-7
D: NA
length: 14
DNA: TGTGCCAGCAGTTTTGGGACATCCGCCTACGAGCAGTACTTC
CDR3: CASSFGTSAYEQYF

V: TRBV6-5
size: NA
J: TRBJ2-3
D: TRBD2
length: 15
DNA: TGTGCCAGCAATAGGCTAGCGGGGTTCACAGATACGCAGTATTTT
CDR3: CASNRLAGFTDTQYF

V: TRBV20-1
size: many
J: TRBJ1-4
D: NA
length: 14
DNA: TGCAGTGCTCTTACCGGGTCAGGATCCGAAAAACTGTTTTTT
CDR3: CSALTGSGSEKLFF

V: TRBV28
size: many
J: TRBJ2-1
D: NA
length: 14
DNA: TGTGCCAGCAACGCGGGCTACTCCTACAATGAGCAGTTCTTC
CDR3: CASNAGYSYNEQFF

V: TRBV4-1
size: many
J: TRBJ2-1
D: TRBD1
length: 17
DNA: TGCGCCAGCAGCCAAAGGGGGCCAACAGAAAACAACAATGAGCAGTTCTTC
CDR3: CASSQRGPTENNNEQFF

V: TRBV5-6
size: NA
J: TRBJ2-7
D: TRBD2
length: 15
DNA: TGTGCCAGCAGCCCGCGGCTAGCGGTCTCCTACGAGCAGTACTTC
CDR3: CASSPRLAVSYEQYF

V: TRBV6-5
size: many
J: TRBJ1-1
D: TRBD1
length: 13
DNA: TGTGCCAGCAGTCGGACAGGGAGGACTGAAGCTTTCTTT
CDR3: CASSRTGRTEAFF

V: TRBV12-3/TRBV12-4
size: many
J: TRBJ2-1
D: TRBD1
length: 16
DNA: TGTGCCAGCACATTGAGACAGGGGAGCTCCTACAATGAGCAGTTCTTC
CDR3: CASTLRQGSSYNEQFF

V: TRBV2
size: many
J: TRBJ2-3
D: NA
length: 14
DNA: TGTGCCAGCACAAGGGGGGCTAGCACAGATACGCAGTATTTT
CDR3: CASTRGASTDTQYF

V: TRBV3-1
size: many
J: TRBJ2-5
D: NA
length: 16
DNA: TGTGCCAGCAGCCAAGCCGAGGGTGTGTACCAAGAGACCCAGTACTTC
CDR3: CASSQAEGVYQETQYF

V: TRBV7-2
size: many
J: TRBJ1-5
D: NA
length: 16
DNA: TGTGCCAGCAGCTCCGGAGGGAGTGATGGCAATCAGCCCCAGCATTTT
CDR3: CASSSGGSDGNQPQHF

V: TRBV28
size: few
J: TRBJ2-1
D: TRBD2
length: 24
DNA: TGTGCCAGCAGCCCTCCCGCAGGGTTAATAGCGGGAGGGCCATGGTATCGGGGGTACAATGAGCAGTTCTTC
CDR3: CASSPPAGLIAGGPWYRGYNEQFF

V: TRBV28
size: many
J: TRBJ1-6
D: TRBD1
length: 14
DNA: TGTGCCAGCAGTTACCGGGACAGAGCTTCACCCCTCCACTTT
CDR3: CASSYRDRASPLHF

V: TRBV20-1
size: many
J: TRBJ1-5
D: NA
length: 15
DNA: TGCAGTGCTAGAGATCGAAGGGCAGGGGATCAGCCCCAGCATTTT
CDR3: CSARDRRAGDQPQHF

V: TRBV10-3
size: many
J: TRBJ1-4
D: NA
length: 13
DNA: TGTGCCATCAGTGATCCAAGGGGAGGAAAACTGTTTTTT
CDR3: CAISDPRGGKLFF

V: TRBV15
size: many
J: TRBJ1-4
D: NA
length: 14
DNA: TGTGCCACCAGTATAGTGGTATCTGGCGAAAAACTGTTTTTT
CDR3: CATSIVVSGEKLFF

V: TRBV20-1
size: many
J: TRBJ2-3
D: TRBD2
length: 13
DNA: TGCAGTGCTAGGAGTCTAGCGGGAGATACGCAGTATTTT
CDR3: CSARSLAGDTQYF

V: TRBV3-1
size: few
J: TRBJ1-2
D: NA
length: 13
DNA: TGTGCCAGCAGCCAATTGGTGGATTACGGCTACACCTTC
CDR3: CASSQLVDYGYTF

V: TRBV3-1
size: NA
J: TRBJ2-3
D: TRBD1
length: 15
DNA: TGTGCCAGCAGCGCGGGGACAGGGGGTCCAGATACGCAGTATTTT
CDR3: CASSAGTGGPDTQYF

V: TRBV28
size: many
J: TRBJ1-4
D: NA
length: 12
DNA: TGTGCCAGCAAATTGGGCGGTGAAAAACTGTTTTTT
CDR3: CASKLGGEKLFF

V: TRBV7-9
size: few
J: TRBJ2-1
D: NA
length: 15
DNA: TGTGCCAGCAGTTACGACCCTTTCGGGGGCTTCGGGCAGTTCTTC
CDR3: CASSYDPFGGFGQFF

V: TRBV27
size: many
J: TRBJ2-3
D: NA
length: 15
DNA: TGTGCCAGCAGCTTCACGGGGGCTAGCACAGATACGCAGTATTTT
CDR3: CASSFTGASTDTQYF

V: TRBV2
size: NA
J: TRBJ2-1
D: NA
length: 13
DNA: TGTGCCAGCAGCCTTCCGGTCGTTGGTGCGCAGTTCTTC
CDR3: CASSLPVVGAQFF

V: TRBV28
size: many
J: TRBJ2-7
D: TRBD2
length: 15
DNA: TGTGCCAGCAGTTCCGGGGGTAGCGGGTCCTACGAGCAGTACTTC
CDR3: CASSSGGSGSYEQYF

V: TRBV5-1
size: NA
J: TRBJ1-1
D: NA
length: 14
DNA: TGCGCCAGCAGCCCAGAGGGGGGAGACACTGAAGCTTTCTTT
CDR3: CASSPEGGDTEAFF

V: TRBV11-2
size: many
J: TRBJ2-7
D: TRBD1
length: 14
DNA: TGTGCCAGCAGCTGGGACAGGGAAAATGACGAGCAGTACTTC
CDR3: CASSWDRENDEQYF

V: TRBV6-1
size: NA
J: TRBJ2-4
D: NA
length: 15
DNA: TGTGCCAGCAGTCCCCCGGAATGGCGGATGAACATTCAGTACTTC
CDR3: CASSPPEWRMNIQYF

V: TRBV4-1
size: few
J: TRBJ2-7
D: NA
length: 15
DNA: TGCGCCAGCAGCCAGACCGAGACTAGGGCCTACGAGCAGTACTTC
CDR3: CASSQTETRAYEQYF

V: TRBV5-5
size: NA
J: TRBJ2-1
D: TRBD2
length: 14
DNA: TGTGCCAGCAGCTTAGCGGGAGGGCCGCATGAGCAGTTCTTC
CDR3: CASSLAGGPHEQFF

V: TRBV10-3
size: NA
J: TRBJ1-2
D: NA
length: 13
DNA: TGTGCCACCGGGGCAGGGGAGGAGGATGGCTACACCTTC
CDR3: CATGAGEEDGYTF